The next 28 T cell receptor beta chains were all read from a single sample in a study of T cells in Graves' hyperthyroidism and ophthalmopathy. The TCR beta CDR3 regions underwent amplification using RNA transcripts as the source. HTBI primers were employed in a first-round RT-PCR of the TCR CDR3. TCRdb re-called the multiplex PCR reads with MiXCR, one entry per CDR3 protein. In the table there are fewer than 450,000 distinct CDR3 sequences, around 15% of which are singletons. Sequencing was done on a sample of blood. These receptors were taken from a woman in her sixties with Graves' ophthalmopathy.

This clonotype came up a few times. The CDR3 reads CASSYSRTGQVGELFF. CDR3 nucleotide sequence: TGTGCCAGCAGTTACTCGCGGACTGGGCAAGTCGGGGAGCTGTTTTTT. The rearrangement joins TRBV6-6 to TRBJ2-2; tentatively, D is TRBD2 (5 bases). The CDR3 is 16 residues long. V was cut by 0 bases and J by 7 bases, with 15 bases left in between. The germline gives CDR1 MNHNY, CDR2 SVGAGI (reference sequence).

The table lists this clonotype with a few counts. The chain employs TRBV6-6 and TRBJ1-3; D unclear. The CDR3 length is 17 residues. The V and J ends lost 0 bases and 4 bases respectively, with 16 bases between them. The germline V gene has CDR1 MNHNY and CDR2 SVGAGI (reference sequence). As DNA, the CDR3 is TGTGCCAGCAGTTACTCCGTGCGGGCCTTACGAGGAAACACCATATATTTT. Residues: CASSYSVRALRGNTIYF.

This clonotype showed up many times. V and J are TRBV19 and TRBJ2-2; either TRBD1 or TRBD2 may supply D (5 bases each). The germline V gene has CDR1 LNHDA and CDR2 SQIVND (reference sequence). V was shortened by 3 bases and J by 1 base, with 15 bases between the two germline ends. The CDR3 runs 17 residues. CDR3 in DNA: TGTGCCAGTAGTATGGGACCAGGGACCGGGAACACCGGGGAGCTGTTTTTT. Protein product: CASSMGPGTGNTGELFF. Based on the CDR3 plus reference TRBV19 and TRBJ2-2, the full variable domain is DGGITQSPKYLFRKEGQNVTLSCEQNLNHDAMYWYRQDPGQGLRLIYYSQIVNDFQKGDIAEGYSVSREKKESFPLTVTSAQKNPTAFYLCASSMGPGTGNTGELFFGEGSRLTVL.

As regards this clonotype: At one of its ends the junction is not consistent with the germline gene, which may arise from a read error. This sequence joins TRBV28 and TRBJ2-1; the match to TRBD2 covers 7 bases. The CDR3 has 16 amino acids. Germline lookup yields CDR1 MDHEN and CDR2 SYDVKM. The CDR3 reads CASSPGGAGRRNEQLF. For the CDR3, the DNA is TGTGCCAGCAGCCCCGGGGGAGCGGGACGTAGGAATGAGCAGCTCTTC.

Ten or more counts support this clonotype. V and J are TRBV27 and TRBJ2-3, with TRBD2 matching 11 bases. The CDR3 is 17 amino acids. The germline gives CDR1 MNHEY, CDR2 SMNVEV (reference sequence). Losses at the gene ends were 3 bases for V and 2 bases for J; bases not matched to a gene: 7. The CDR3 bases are TGTGCCAGCAGTTTCCTCCGACTAGCGGGGTCCACAGATACGCAGTATTTT. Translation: CASSFLRLAGSTDTQYF.

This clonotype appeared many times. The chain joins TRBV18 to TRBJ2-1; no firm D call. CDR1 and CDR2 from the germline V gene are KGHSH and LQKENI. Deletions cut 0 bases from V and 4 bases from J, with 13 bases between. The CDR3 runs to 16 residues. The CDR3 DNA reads TGTGCCAGCTCACCACCTACCCGGACGACGTACAATGAGCAGTTCTTC. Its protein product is CASSPPTRTTYNEQFF.

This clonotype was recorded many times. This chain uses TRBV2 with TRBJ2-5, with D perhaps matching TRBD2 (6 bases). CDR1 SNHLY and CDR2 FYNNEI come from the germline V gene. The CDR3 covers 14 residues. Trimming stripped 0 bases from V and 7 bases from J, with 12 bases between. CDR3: CASSEAPPAGTQYF. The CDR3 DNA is TGTGCCAGCAGTGAAGCACCCCCAGCGGGGACCCAGTACTTC.

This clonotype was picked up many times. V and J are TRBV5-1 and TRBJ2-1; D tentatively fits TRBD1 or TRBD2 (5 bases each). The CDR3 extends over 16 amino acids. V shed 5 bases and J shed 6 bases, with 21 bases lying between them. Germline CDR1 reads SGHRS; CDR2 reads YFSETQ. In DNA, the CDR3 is TGCGCCAGCAGTCTACTCCCGGGACCAGCTATCAATGAGCAGTTCTTC. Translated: CASSLLPGPAINEQFF.

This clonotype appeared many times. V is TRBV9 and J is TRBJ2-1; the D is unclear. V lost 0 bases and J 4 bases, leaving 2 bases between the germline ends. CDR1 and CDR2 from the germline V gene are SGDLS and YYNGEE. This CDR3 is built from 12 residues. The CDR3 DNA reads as TGTGCCAGCAGCGTAGGATACAATGAGCAGTTCTTC. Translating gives CASSVGYNEQFF.

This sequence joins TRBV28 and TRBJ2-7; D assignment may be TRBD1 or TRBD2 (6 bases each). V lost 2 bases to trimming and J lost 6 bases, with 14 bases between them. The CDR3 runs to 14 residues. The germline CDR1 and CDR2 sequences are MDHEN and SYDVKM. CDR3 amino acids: CASSLVDGGGEQYF. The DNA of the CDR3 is TGTGCCAGCAGTTTAGTCGACGGGGGCGGCGAGCAGTACTTC.

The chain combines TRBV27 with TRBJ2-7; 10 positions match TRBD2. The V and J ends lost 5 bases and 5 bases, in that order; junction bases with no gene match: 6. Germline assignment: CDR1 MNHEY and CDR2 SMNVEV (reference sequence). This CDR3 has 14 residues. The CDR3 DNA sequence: TGTGCCAGCAGTCAGACCGGGACTAGCGACGAGCAGTACTTC. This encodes CASSQTGTSDEQYF.

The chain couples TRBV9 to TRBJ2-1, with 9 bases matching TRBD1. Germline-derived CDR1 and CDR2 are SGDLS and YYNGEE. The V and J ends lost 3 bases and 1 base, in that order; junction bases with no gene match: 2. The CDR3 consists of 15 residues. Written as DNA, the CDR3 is TGTGCCAGCAGCGAGGGACAGGGATCCTACAATGAGCAGTTCTTC. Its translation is CASSEGQGSYNEQFF.

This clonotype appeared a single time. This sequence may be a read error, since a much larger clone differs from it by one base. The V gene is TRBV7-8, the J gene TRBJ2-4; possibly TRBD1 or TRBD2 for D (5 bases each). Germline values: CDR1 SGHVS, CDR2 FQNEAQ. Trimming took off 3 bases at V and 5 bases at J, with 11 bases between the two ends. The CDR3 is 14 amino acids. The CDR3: CASSFGETENIQYF. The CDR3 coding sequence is TGTGCCAGCAGCTTCGGGGAGACAGAAAACATTCAGTACTTC.

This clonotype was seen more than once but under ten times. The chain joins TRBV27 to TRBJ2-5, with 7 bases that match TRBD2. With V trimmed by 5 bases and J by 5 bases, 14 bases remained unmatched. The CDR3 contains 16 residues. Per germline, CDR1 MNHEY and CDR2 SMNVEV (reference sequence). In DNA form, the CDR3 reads TGTGCCAGCAGTATAACAGGAGGGGAGGGCCTGGAGACCCAGTACTTC. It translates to CASSITGGEGLETQYF.

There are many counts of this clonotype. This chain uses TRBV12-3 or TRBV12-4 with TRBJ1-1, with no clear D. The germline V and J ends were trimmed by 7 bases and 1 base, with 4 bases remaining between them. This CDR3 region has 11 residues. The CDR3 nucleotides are TGTGCCAGCAAAACGAACACTGAAGCTTTCTTT. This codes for CASKTNTEAFF.

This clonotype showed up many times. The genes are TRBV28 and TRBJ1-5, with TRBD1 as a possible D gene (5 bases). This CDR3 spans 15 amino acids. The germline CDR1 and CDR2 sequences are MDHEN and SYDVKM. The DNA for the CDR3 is TGTCCAAAGGGACCCCGTTCGGGTAGCAATCAGCCCCAGCATTTT. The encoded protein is CPKGPRSGSNQPQHF.

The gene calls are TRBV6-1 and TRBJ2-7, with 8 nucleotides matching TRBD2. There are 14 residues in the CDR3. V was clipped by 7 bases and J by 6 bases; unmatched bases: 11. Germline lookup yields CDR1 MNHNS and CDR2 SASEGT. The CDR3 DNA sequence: TGTGCCAGCACCCGGGGGACTAGAAGCGTCGAGCAGTACTTC. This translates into CASTRGTRSVEQYF.

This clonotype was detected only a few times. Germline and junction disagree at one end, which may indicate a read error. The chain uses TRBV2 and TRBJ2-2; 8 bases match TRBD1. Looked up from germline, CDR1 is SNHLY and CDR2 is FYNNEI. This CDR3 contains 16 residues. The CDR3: CASSETGQGATGGLFF. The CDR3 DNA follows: TGTGCCAGCAGTGAAACGGGGCAGGGGGCCACCGGGGGGCTGTTTTTT. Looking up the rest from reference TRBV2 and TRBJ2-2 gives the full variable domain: EPEVTQTPSHQVTQMGQEVILRCVPISNHLYFYWYRQILGQKVEFLVSFYNNEISEKSEIFDDQFSVERPDGSNFTLKIRSTKLEDSAMYFCASSETGQGATGGLFFGEGSRLTVL.

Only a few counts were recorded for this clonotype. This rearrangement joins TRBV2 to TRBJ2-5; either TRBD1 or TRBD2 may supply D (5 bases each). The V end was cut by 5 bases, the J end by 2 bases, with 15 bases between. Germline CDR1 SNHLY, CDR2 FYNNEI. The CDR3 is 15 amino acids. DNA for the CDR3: TGTGCCAGCAGTTCCGGGACGGGAACGCAAGAGACCCAGTACTTC. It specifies CASSSGTGTQETQYF.

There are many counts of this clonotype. The CDR3 region has the DNA TGTGCCAGTAGCCCCTTTGGGGACAGGGGGCTAGAGACCCAGTACTTC. It specifies CASSPFGDRGLETQYF. The chain combines TRBV19 with TRBJ2-5, with TRBD1 matching 12 bases. Trimming took 6 bases from V and 4 from J; bases not matched to a gene: 9. Germline loops: CDR1 LNHDA, CDR2 SQIVND (reference sequence). This CDR3 is 16 amino acids long.

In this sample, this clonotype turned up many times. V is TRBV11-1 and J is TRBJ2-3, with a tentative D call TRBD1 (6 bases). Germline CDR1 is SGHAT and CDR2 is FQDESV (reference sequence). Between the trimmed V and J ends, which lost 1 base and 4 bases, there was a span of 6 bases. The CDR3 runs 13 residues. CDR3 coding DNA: TGTGCCAGCAGCTTAGGGGGGCCAGATACGCAGTATTTT. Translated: CASSLGGPDTQYF.

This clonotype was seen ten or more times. CDR3 in DNA: TGTGCCTGGAGTAGCGGGAGGCCCCAGGGGGGCACAGATACGCAGTATTTT. Amino acid sequence: CAWSSGRPQGGTDTQYF. The chain carries TRBV30 and TRBJ2-3; 9 bases agree with TRBD2. CDR3 length equals 17 residues. V shed 2 bases, J shed 1 base, and the junction held 10 bases outside the gene matches. Looked up from germline, CDR1 is GTSNPN and CDR2 is SVGIG (reference sequence).

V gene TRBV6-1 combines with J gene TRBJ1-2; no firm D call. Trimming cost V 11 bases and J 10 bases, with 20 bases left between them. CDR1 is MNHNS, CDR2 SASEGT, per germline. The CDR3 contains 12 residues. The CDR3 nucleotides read TGTGCCGTCCGCGGCACAGCCGTCCTCTACACCTTC. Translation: CAVRGTAVLYTF.

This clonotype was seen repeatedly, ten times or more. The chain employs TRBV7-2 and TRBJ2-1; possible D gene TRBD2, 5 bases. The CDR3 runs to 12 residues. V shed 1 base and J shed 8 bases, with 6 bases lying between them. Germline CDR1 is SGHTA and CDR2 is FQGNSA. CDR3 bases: TGTGCCAGCAGCTTAGGAGGGTATGAGCAGTTCTTC. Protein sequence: CASSLGGYEQFF.

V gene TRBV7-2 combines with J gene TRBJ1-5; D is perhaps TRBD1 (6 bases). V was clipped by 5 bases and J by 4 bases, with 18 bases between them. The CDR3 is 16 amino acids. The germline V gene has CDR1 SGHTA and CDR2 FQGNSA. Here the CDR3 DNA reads TGTGCCAGCAGCCCCGGCCCGCGGGGGCCAAATCAGCCCCAGCATTTT. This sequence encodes CASSPGPRGPNQPQHF.

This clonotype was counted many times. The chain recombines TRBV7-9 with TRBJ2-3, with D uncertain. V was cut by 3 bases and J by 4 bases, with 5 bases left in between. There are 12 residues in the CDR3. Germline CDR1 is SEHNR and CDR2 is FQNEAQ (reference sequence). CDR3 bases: TGTGCCAGCAGCTTCAAGGCAGATACGCAGTATTTT. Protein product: CASSFKADTQYF.

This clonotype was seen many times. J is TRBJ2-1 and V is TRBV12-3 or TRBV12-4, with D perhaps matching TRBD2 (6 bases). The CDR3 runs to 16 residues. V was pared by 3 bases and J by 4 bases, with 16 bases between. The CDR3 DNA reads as TGTGCCAGCAGTTTTTTTTCGGGACTGATATACAATGAGCAGTTCTTC. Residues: CASSFFSGLIYNEQFF.

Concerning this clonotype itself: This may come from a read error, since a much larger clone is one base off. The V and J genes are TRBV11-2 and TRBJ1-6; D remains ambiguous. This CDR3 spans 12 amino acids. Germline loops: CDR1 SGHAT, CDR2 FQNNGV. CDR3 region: CAGSLGSSPLHF. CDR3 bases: TGTGCCGGCAGCTTAGGTTCTTCACCCCTCCACTTT.